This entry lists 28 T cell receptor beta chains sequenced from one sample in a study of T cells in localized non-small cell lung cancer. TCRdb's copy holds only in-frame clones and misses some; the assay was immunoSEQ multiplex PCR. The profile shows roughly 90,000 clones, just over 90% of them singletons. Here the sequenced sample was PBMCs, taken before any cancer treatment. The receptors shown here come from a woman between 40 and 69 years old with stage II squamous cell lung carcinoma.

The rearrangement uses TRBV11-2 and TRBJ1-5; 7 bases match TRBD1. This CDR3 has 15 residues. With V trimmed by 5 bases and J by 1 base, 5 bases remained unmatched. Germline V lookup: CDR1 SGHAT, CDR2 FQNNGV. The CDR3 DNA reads TGTGCCAGCAGCCCGACAGGGACGAGCAATCAGCCCCAGCATTTT. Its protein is CASSPTGTSNQPQHF.

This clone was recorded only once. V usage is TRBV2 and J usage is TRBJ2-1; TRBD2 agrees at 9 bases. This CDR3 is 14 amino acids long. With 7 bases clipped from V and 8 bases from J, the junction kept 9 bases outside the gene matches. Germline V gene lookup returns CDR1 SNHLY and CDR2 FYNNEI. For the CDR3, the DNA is TGTGCCAGCAACCAAGCGGGAGGAAGGGATGAGCAGTTCTTC. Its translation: CASNQAGGRDEQFF.

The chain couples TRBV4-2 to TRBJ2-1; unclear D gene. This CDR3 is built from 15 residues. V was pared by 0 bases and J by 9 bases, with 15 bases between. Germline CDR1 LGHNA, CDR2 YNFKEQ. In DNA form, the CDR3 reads TGTGCCAGCAGCCAAGAAGTCCTAGTCATGGCTGAGCAGTTCTTC. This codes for CASSQEVLVMAEQFF.

CDR3 nucleotide sequence: TGTGCCAGCGGAACCGGGACTAGCCCCACAGATACGCAGTATTTT. Amino acids: CASGTGTSPTDTQYF. V is TRBV6-4 and J is TRBJ2-3; TRBD2 matches 9 bases. This CDR3 contains 15 residues. V lost 8 bases to trimming and J lost 2 bases; unmatched junction nucleotides: 8. In germline, CDR1 is MRHNA, CDR2 SNTAGT.

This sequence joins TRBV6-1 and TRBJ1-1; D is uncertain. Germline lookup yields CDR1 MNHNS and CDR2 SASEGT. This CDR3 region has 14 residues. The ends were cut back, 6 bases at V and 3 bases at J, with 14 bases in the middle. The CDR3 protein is CASSDWAMDTEAFF. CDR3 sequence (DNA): TGTGCCAGCAGCGATTGGGCTATGGACACTGAAGCTTTCTTT.

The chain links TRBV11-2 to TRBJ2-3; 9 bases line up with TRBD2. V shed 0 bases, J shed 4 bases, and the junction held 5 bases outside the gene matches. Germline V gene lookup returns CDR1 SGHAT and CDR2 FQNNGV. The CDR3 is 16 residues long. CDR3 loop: CASSLDAAGGSDTQYF. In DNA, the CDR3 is TGTGCCAGCAGCTTAGATGCAGCGGGGGGTTCAGATACGCAGTATTTT.

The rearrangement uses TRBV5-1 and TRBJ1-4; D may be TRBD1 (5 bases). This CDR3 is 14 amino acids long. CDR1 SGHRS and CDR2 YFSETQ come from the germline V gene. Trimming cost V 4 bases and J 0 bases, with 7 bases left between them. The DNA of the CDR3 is TGCGCCAGCAGCCGGACAACAACTAATGAAAAACTGTTTTTT. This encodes CASSRTTTNEKLFF.

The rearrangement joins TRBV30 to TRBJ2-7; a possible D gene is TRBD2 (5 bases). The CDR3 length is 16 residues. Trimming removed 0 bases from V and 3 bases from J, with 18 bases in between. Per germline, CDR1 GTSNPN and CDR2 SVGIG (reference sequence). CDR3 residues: CAWSVPLLGSDYEQYF. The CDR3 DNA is TGTGCCTGGAGTGTACCGCTGCTAGGGAGTGACTACGAGCAGTACTTC.

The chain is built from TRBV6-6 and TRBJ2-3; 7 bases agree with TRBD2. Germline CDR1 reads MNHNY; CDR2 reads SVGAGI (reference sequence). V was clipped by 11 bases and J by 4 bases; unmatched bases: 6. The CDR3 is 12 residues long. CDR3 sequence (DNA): TGTGCCGCCCGGGGGGAGCCAGATACGCAGTATTTT. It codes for CAARGEPDTQYF.

Here the CDR3 reads CASSPEQRPYNEQFF. The CDR3 nucleotides read TGTGCCAGCAGCCCCGAGCAGCGACCATACAATGAGCAGTTCTTC. The chain combines TRBV7-2 with TRBJ2-1; D is ambiguous. CDR1 is SGHTA, CDR2 FQGNSA, per germline. Trimming left V 5 bases short and J 4 bases short, with 15 bases between. The CDR3 has 15 amino acids.

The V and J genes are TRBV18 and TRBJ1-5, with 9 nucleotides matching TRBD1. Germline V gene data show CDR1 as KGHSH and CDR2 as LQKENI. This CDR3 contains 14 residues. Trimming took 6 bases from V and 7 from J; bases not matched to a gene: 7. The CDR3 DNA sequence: TGTGCCAGCTCGCCCACAGGGGGCGACCAGCCCCAGCATTTT. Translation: CASSPTGGDQPQHF.

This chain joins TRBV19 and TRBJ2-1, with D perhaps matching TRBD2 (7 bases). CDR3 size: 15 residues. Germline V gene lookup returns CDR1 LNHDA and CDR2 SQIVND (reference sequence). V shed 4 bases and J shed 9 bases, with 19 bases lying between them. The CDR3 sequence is CASSKNGGPGLEQFF. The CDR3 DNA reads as TGTGCCAGTAGTAAAAACGGGGGGCCAGGTCTTGAGCAGTTCTTC.

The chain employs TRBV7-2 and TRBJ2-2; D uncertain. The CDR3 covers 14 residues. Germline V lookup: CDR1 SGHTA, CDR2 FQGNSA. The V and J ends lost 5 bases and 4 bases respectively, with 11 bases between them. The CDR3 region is CASSNTVSTGELFF. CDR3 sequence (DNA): TGTGCCAGCAGCAACACTGTTAGCACCGGGGAGCTGTTTTTT.

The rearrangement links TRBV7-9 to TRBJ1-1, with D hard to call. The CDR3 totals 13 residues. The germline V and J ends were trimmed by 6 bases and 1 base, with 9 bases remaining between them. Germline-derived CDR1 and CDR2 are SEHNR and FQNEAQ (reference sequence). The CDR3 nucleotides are TGTGCCAGCAGACTTCTCCCGAACACTGAAGCTTTCTTT. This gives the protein CASRLLPNTEAFF.

The CDR3 coding sequence is TGTGCCAGCAGTGGACGTCCGGGGGCTTGGGGTGGCTACACCTTC. Protein sequence: CASSGRPGAWGGYTF. The gene calls are TRBV2 and TRBJ1-2, with D possibly TRBD1 on 6 matching bases. Deletions cut 4 bases from V and 7 bases from J, with 19 bases between. CDR1 SNHLY and CDR2 FYNNEI come from the germline V gene. This CDR3 region has 15 residues.

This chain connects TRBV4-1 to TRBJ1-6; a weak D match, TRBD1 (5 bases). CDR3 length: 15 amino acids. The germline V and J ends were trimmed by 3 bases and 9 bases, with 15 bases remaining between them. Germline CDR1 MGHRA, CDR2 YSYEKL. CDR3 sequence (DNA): TGCGCCAGCAGCCATGAGGGGACCAAGGGTTCACCCCTCCACTTT. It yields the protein CASSHEGTKGSPLHF.

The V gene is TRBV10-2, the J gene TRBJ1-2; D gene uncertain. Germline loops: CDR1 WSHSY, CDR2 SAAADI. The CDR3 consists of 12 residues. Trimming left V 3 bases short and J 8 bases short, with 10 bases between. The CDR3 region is CASSEPGRGYTF. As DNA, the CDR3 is TGCGCCAGCAGTGAACCTGGAAGGGGCTACACCTTC.

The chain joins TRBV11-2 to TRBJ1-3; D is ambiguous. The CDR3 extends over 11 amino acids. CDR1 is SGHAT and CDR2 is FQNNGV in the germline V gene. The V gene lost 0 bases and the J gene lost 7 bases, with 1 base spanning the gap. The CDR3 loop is CASSLDNTIYF. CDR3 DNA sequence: TGTGCCAGCAGCTTAGATAACACCATATATTTT.

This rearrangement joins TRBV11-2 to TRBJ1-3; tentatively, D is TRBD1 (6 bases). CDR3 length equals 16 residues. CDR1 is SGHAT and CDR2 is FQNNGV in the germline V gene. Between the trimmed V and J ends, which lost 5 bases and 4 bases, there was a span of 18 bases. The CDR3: CASSPRLGHLGNTIYF. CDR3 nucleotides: TGTGCCAGCAGCCCTCGCTTGGGACACCTAGGAAACACCATATATTTT. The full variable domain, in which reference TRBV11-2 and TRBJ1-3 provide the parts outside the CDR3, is EAGVAQSPRYKIIEKRQSVAFWCNPISGHATLYWYQQILGQGPKLLIQFQNNGVVDDSQLPKDRFSAERLKGVDSTLKIQPAKLEDSAVYLCASSPRLGHLGNTIYFGEGSWLTVV.

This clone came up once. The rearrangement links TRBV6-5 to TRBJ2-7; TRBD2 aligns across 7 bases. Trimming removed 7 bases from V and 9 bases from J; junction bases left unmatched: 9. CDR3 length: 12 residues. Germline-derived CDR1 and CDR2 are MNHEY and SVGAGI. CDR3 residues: CASTAHGGGQYF. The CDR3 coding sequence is TGTGCCAGCACCGCTCATGGGGGGGGGCAGTACTTC.

The CDR3, as DNA: TGTGCCAGCAGTTATAGGACTAGCGGGAGCAATGAGCAGTTCTTC. The encoded protein is CASSYRTSGSNEQFF. V gene TRBV27 combines with J gene TRBJ2-1, with TRBD2 matching over 13 bases. Germline loops: CDR1 MNHEY, CDR2 SMNVEV (reference sequence). The CDR3 runs to 15 residues. Trimming at V came to 4 bases and at J to 6 bases, leaving 3 bases not matched to a gene.

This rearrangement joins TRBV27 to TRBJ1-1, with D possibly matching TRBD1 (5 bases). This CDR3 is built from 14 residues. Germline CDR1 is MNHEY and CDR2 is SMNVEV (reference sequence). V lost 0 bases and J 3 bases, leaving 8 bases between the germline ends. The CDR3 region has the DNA TGTGCCAGCAGTTTATCGTGGGGGGACACTGAAGCTTTCTTT. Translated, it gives CASSLSWGDTEAFF.

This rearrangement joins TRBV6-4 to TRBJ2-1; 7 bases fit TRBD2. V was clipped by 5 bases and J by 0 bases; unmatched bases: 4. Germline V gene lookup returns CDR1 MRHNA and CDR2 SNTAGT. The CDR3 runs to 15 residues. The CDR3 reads CASSQRGSSYNEQFF. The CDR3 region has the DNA TGTGCCAGCAGTCAGCGCGGGAGCTCCTACAATGAGCAGTTCTTC.

CDR3 sequence: CASTGGEGEKLFF. The CDR3 bases are TGTGCCTCCACAGGGGGAGAGGGTGAAAAACTGTTTTTT. The chain joins TRBV2 to TRBJ1-4, with 8 bases lining up with TRBD1. Trimming removed 11 bases from V and 7 bases from J; junction bases left unmatched: 9. The length of the CDR3 is 13 residues. Germline values: CDR1 SNHLY, CDR2 FYNNEI.

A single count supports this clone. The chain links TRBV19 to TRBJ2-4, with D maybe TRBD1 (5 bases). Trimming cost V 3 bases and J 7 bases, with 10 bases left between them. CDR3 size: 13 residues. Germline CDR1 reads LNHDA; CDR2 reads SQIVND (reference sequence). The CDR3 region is CASSMSAGNIQYF. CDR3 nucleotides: TGTGCCAGTAGTATGTCGGCAGGGAACATTCAGTACTTC. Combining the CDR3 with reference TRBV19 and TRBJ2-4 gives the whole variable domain DGGITQSPKYLFRKEGQNVTLSCEQNLNHDAMYWYRQDPGQGLRLIYYSQIVNDFQKGDIAEGYSVSREKKESFPLTVTSAQKNPTAFYLCASSMSAGNIQYFGAGTRLSVL.

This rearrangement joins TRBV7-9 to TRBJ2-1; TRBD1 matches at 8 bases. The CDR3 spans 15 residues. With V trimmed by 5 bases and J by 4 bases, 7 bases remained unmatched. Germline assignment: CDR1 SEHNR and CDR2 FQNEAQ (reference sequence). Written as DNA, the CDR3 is TGTGCCAGCAGCCACCCAGGGGGCATATACAATGAGCAGTTCTTC. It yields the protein CASSHPGGIYNEQFF.

The CDR3 DNA reads TGCAGCGTTGGGACCGGAGATACGCAGTATTTT. Protein sequence: CSVGTGDTQYF. The chain recombines TRBV29-1 with TRBJ2-3; no reliable D call. V was cut by 4 bases and J by 5 bases, with 7 bases left in between. Germline V gives CDR1 SQVTM, CDR2 ANQGSEA. This CDR3 has 11 amino acids.

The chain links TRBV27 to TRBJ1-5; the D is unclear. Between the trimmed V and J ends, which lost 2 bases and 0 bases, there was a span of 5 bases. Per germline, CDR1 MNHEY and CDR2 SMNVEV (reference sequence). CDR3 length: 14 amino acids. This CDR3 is CASSLGDSNQPQHF. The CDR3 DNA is TGTGCCAGCAGTTTAGGGGATAGCAATCAGCCCCAGCATTTT.